The clone carrying this T cell receptor (beta chain) showed up just a few times. Its antigen remains unknown. The study ran its PCR with 60 Vbeta and 13 Jbeta primers. Data came from immunoSEQ multiplex PCR; TCRdb stores just in-frame clones and leaves some out. Of about 150,000 clones in the sample, roughly 9% were seen once. The data are from a study of cytomegalovirus exposure and HLA in healthy donors. Study observations and caveats: The listing of 150 or so TCR beta chains classed them as cytomegalovirus-associated.

This CDR3 is built from 17 residues. Germline V gene lookup returns CDR1 SNHLY and CDR2 FYNNEI. The J segment lost 3 bases and the V segment lost 8 bases, leaving 18 bases of the junction unmatched. This chain joins TRBV2 and TRBJ2-7; 8 bases agree with TRBD2. Sequencing input: PBMCs. The clonotype was recovered from a middle-aged woman in good health and CMV-seropositive. The DNA of the CDR3 is TGTGCCAGCCTGCCGGGGGGGGCGGGCAGGCTCGGCTACGAGCAGTACTTC. It is translated as CASLPGGAGRLGYEQYF.